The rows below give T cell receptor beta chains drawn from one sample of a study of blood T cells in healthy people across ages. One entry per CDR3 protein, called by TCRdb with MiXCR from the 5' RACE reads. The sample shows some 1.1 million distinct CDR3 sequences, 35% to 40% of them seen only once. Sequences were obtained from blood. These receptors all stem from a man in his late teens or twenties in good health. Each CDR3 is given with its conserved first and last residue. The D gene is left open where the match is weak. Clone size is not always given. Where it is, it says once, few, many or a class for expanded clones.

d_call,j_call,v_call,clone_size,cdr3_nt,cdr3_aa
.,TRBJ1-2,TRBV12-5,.,TGTGCTAGTGGTTTGCCACGCCTGAAACATAACTATGGCTACACCTTC,CASGLPRLKHNYGYTF
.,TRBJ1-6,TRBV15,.,TGTGCCACCAGCAGAGATCTAGGGTATTCTTCACCCCTCCACTTT,CATSRDLGYSSPLHF
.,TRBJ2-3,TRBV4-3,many,TGCGCCAGCAGCCAAGAGGGAGATACGCAGTATTTT,CASSQEGDTQYF
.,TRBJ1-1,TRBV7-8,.,TGTGCCAGCAGCTTTCTAACCTTGAACACTGAAGCTTTCTTT,CASSFLTLNTEAFF
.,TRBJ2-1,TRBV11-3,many,TGTGCCAGCAGCTTAGCCGTCGCGGCCTACAATGAGCAGTTCTTC,CASSLAVAAYNEQFF
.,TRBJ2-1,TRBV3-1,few,TGTGCCAGCAGCCAAGAACCTAGCAATGAGCAGTTCTTC,CASSQEPSNEQFF
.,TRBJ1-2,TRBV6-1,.,TGTGCCAGCAGAGACAGGCCCTATGGCTACACCTTC,CASRDRPYGYTF
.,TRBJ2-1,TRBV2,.,TGTGCCAGCAGTGAGAGTCGCCGACTGGGTGAAAATGAGCAGTTCTTC,CASSESRRLGENEQFF
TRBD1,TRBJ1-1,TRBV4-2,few,TGTGCCAGCAGCCAAACCACCCAGGGGGTCTTGAACACTGAAGCTTTCTTT,CASSQTTQGVLNTEAFF
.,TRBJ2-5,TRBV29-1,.,TGCAGCGTTGGGCTGAAAGGGCTAGTCGGAGAGACCCAGTACTTC,CSVGLKGLVGETQYF
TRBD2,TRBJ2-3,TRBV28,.,TGTGCCAGCATTCCACTAGCGGGGGGGCAAGGTACGCAGTATTTT,CASIPLAGGQGTQYF
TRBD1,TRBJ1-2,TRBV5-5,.,TGTGCCAGCAGCTTGGCGGGACAGGCCGAAGGCTACACCTTC,CASSLAGQAEGYTF
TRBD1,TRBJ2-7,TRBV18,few,TGTGCCAGCTCAGGGGGACAGGTATACTCCTACGAGCAGTACTTC,CASSGGQVYSYEQYF
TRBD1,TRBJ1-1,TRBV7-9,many,TGTGCCAGCAGCTCCCGACAGGGTCCTAACACTGAAGCTTTCTTT,CASSSRQGPNTEAFF
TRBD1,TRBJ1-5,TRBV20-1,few,TGCAGTGCAACCGGGACAGGGGGAAATCAGCCCCAGCATTTT,CSATGTGGNQPQHF
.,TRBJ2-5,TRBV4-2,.,TGTGCCAGCAGCCAAGCAGGGGCAGCGTTCCCTTGGACCCAGTACTTC,CASSQAGAAFPWTQYF
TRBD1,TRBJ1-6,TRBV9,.,TGTGCCAGCAGCGTAGGGGACAGGAGGAATTCACCCCTCCACTTT,CASSVGDRRNSPLHF
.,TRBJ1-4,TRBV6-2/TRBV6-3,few,TGTGCCAGCAGTTACCGGTATTTCGGTGAGCCTACTAATGAAAAACTGTTTTTT,CASSYRYFGEPTNEKLFF
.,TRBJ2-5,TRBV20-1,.,TGCAGTGCTAGGCCGGGGGGCAATGAGCAGTACTTC,CSARPGGNEQYF
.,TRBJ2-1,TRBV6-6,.,TGTGCCAGCAGTTACACGGTCAGGGGTAACCTCTGGAATGAGCAGTTCTTC,CASSYTVRGNLWNEQFF
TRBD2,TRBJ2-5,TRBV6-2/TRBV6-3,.,TGTGCCAGCAGAACTCTAGCGGGGGGAGGGACCCAGTACTTC,CASRTLAGGGTQYF
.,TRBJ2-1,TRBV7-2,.,TGTGCCGGCACGGAGTGGGTGGACAATGAGCAGTTCTTC,CAGTEWVDNEQFF
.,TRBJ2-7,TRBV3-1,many,TGTGCCAGCAGCCAGCCCCTAGGGCTCCGCTACGAGCAGTACTTC,CASSQPLGLRYEQYF
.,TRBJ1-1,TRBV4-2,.,TGTGCCAGCAGCCAAGATGAGGGGGTTGAAGCTTTCTTT,CASSQDEGVEAFF
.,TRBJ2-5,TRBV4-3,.,TGCGCCAGCAGCCAAGATGAGACCAGCGAGGTAGAGACCCAGTACTTC,CASSQDETSEVETQYF
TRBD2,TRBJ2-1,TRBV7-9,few,TGTGCCAGCTTTCCCACGGACAGTTGGACTAGCGGGGGTCTCTACAATGAGCAGTTCTTC,CASFPTDSWTSGGLYNEQFF
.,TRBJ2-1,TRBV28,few,TGTGCCAGCAGTTTAAACGGGCTAAACAATGAGCAGTTCTTC,CASSLNGLNNEQFF
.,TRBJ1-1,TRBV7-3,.,TGTGCCAGCAGCAGCCTTGCTAGGGGTGGTTACACTGAAGCTTTCTTT,CASSSLARGGYTEAFF
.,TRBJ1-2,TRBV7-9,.,TGTGCCAGCAGCGTAGCGCCCGCAGGGTATGGCTACACCTTC,CASSVAPAGYGYTF
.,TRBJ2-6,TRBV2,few,TGTGCCAGCAGTAGGAGGACAAACCCTTCTGGGGCCAACGTCCTGACTTTC,CASSRRTNPSGANVLTF
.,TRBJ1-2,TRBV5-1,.,TGCGCCAGCAGCTTGCAGGGACGGTTCTATGGCTACACCTTC,CASSLQGRFYGYTF
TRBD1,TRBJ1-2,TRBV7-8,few,TGTGCCAGCAGCCAGATCCCGGGACAGGGAGATGCCTATGGCTACACCTTC,CASSQIPGQGDAYGYTF
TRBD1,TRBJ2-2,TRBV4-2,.,TGTGCCAGCAGCCACCCGGACAGGGATAACACCGGGGAGCTGTTTTTT,CASSHPDRDNTGELFF
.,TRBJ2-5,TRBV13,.,TGTGCCAGCAGCGCAACCCCAGGGATCCAGGAGACCCAGTACTTC,CASSATPGIQETQYF
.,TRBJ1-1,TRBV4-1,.,TGCGCCAGCAGCCAAGCCAGGGGCGGATCGATGAACACTGAAGCTTTCTTT,CASSQARGGSMNTEAFF
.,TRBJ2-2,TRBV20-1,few,TGCAGTGCCTCCTGGGGGACCGGGGAGCTGTTTTTT,CSASWGTGELFF
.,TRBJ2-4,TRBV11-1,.,TGTGCCAGCAGCGCGACCAGAAACATTCAGTACTTC,CASSATRNIQYF
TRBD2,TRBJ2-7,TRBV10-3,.,TGTGCCATCAGTGAGTTAGCGGGGGGGCCCGTCCCCTACAATGAGCAGTACTTC,CAISELAGGPVPYNEQYF